The rows below give T cell receptor beta chains drawn from one sample of a study of tissue T cells after allogeneic stem cell transplantation. The data were produced by immunoSEQ multiplex PCR, yet TCRdb's version contains in-frame clones alone and is incomplete. The profile shows under 4,000 clones, 70% of them singletons. Material: tissue from the right colon, obtained at autopsy. These receptors were collected from a male donor aged 60 or over with lung cancer. The CDR3 runs from the conserved cysteine through the conserved F or W. The order of the fields is clone size, V gene, J gene, D gene, CDR3 protein, CDR3 DNA. The D gene is left open where the match is weak. The size entry is marked missing in some rows and otherwise reads once, few, many or a size class.

clone size: large
V gene: TRBV6-6
J gene: TRBJ1-2
D gene: -
CDR3 protein: CASTPTRAYGYTF
CDR3 DNA: TGTGCCAGCACCCCAACAAGGGCCTATGGCTACACCTTC

clone size: -
V gene: TRBV7-2
J gene: TRBJ2-4
D gene: -
CDR3 protein: CASSLRQPKGENIQYF
CDR3 DNA: TGTGCCAGCAGCTTAAGACAGCCGAAGGGGGAAAACATTCAGTACTTC

clone size: -
V gene: TRBV7-7
J gene: TRBJ2-3
D gene: TRBD1
CDR3 protein: CASSPGTGNTDTQYF
CDR3 DNA: TGTGCCAGCAGTCCCGGGACAGGGAACACAGATACGCAGTATTTT

clone size: -
V gene: TRBV4-3
J gene: TRBJ2-7
D gene: -
CDR3 protein: CASSQDNGGGSYEQYF
CDR3 DNA: TGCGCCAGCAGCCAAGATAACGGAGGGGGCTCCTACGAGCAGTACTTC

clone size: -
V gene: TRBV6-1
J gene: TRBJ1-5
D gene: -
CDR3 protein: CASSDRDSNQPQHF
CDR3 DNA: TGTGCCAGCAGTGACAGGGATAGCAATCAGCCCCAGCATTTT

clone size: few
V gene: TRBV5-6
J gene: TRBJ1-1
D gene: TRBD1
CDR3 protein: CASSSPGTDEAFF
CDR3 DNA: TGTGCCAGCAGCTCACCCGGGACAGATGAAGCTTTCTTT

clone size: -
V gene: TRBV27
J gene: TRBJ2-1
D gene: -
CDR3 protein: CASSLVADSSYNEQFF
CDR3 DNA: TGTGCCAGCAGTTTAGTAGCGGACAGCTCCTACAATGAGCAGTTCTTC

clone size: -
V gene: TRBV6-5
J gene: TRBJ2-7
D gene: TRBD2
CDR3 protein: CASSYSRRGGSEQYF
CDR3 DNA: TGTGCCAGCAGTTACTCGCGGCGGGGGGGCAGTGAGCAGTACTTC

clone size: -
V gene: TRBV29-1
J gene: TRBJ2-7
D gene: -
CDR3 protein: CSVEDRSGYHEQYF
CDR3 DNA: TGCAGCGTTGAAGATCGGTCAGGATACCACGAGCAGTACTTC

clone size: -
V gene: TRBV20-1
J gene: TRBJ2-1
D gene: TRBD2
CDR3 protein: CSASPPTTSGSSYNEQFF
CDR3 DNA: TGCAGTGCTAGTCCCCCTACGACTAGCGGGAGCTCCTACAATGAGCAGTTCTTC

clone size: -
V gene: TRBV25-1
J gene: TRBJ1-5
D gene: -
CDR3 protein: CASSEGNQPQHF
CDR3 DNA: TGTGCCAGCAGTGAAGGGAACCAGCCCCAGCATTTT

clone size: -
V gene: TRBV19
J gene: TRBJ2-7
D gene: -
CDR3 protein: CASSIGRAYEQYF
CDR3 DNA: TGTGCCAGTAGCATTGGCAGGGCTTACGAGCAGTACTTC

clone size: few
V gene: TRBV7-6
J gene: TRBJ2-3
D gene: -
CDR3 protein: CASSDLGSTDTQYF
CDR3 DNA: TGTGCCAGCAGCGACCTGGGTAGCACAGATACGCAGTATTTT

clone size: -
V gene: TRBV2
J gene: TRBJ2-1
D gene: -
CDR3 protein: CASSEIGVSGYNEQFF
CDR3 DNA: TGTGCCAGCAGTGAAATAGGGGTTAGCGGTTACAATGAGCAGTTCTTC

clone size: few
V gene: TRBV5-5
J gene: TRBJ2-7
D gene: -
CDR3 protein: CASSLRHWGEHEQYF
CDR3 DNA: TGTGCCAGCAGCTTACGACACTGGGGCGAACACGAGCAGTACTTC

clone size: -
V gene: TRBV6-2/TRBV6-3
J gene: TRBJ2-5
D gene: -
CDR3 protein: CASSYLQGVTQYF
CDR3 DNA: TGTGCCAGCAGTTATCTTCAGGGTGTGACCCAGTACTTC

clone size: few
V gene: TRBV19
J gene: TRBJ2-5
D gene: -
CDR3 protein: CASKYQETQYF
CDR3 DNA: TGTGCCAGTAAGTACCAAGAGACCCAGTACTTC

clone size: -
V gene: TRBV14
J gene: TRBJ2-3
D gene: -
CDR3 protein: CASRQDGSDTQYF
CDR3 DNA: TGTGCCAGCAGGCAGGACGGCTCAGATACGCAGTATTTT

clone size: -
V gene: TRBV6-5
J gene: TRBJ1-2
D gene: -
CDR3 protein: CASSYWEGGYTF
CDR3 DNA: TGTGCCAGCAGTTACTGGGAGGGTGGCTACACCTTC

clone size: -
V gene: TRBV5-4
J gene: TRBJ2-1
D gene: TRBD2
CDR3 protein: CASTSGGPYNEQFF
CDR3 DNA: TGTGCCAGCACAAGCGGGGGTCCCTACAATGAGCAGTTCTTC

clone size: -
V gene: TRBV6-6
J gene: TRBJ2-7
D gene: -
CDR3 protein: CASSVSGGSSYEQYF
CDR3 DNA: TGTGCCAGCAGTGTCTCCGGGGGAAGCTCCTACGAGCAGTACTTC

clone size: -
V gene: TRBV3-1/TRBV3-2
J gene: TRBJ2-3
D gene: TRBD1
CDR3 protein: CASSPMTGKSGTQYF
CDR3 DNA: TGTGCCAGCAGCCCTATGACAGGGAAGTCCGGTACGCAGTATTTT

clone size: -
V gene: TRBV5-6
J gene: TRBJ1-2
D gene: TRBD1
CDR3 protein: CASSWTGGGLGYTF
CDR3 DNA: TGTGCCAGCAGCTGGACAGGGGGCGGACTGGGCTACACCTTC

clone size: few
V gene: TRBV29-1
J gene: TRBJ1-1
D gene: -
CDR3 protein: CSVEESENTEAFF
CDR3 DNA: TGCAGCGTTGAGGAATCAGAGAACACTGAAGCTTTCTTT

clone size: -
V gene: TRBV6-5
J gene: TRBJ1-2
D gene: TRBD1
CDR3 protein: CASARDRADYGYTF
CDR3 DNA: TGTGCCAGCGCCCGGGACAGGGCGGATTATGGCTACACCTTC

clone size: few
V gene: TRBV5-1
J gene: TRBJ1-6
D gene: -
CDR3 protein: CASSPGTGNSPLHF
CDR3 DNA: TGCGCCAGCAGCCCCGGGACGGGTAATTCACCCCTCCACTTT